This paragraph covers one T cell receptor beta chain sequence. This sample stems from a study of shared clonotypes between healthy human individuals. Trimming removed 1 base at V and 3 bases at J, with 16 bases between. The CDR3 runs 16 residues. Germline CDR1 LGHNT, CDR2 FRNRAP. Sequencing used immunoSEQ multiplex PCR; TCRdb keeps in-frame clones, though not all of them. Of roughly 2.5 million clones detected, over 85% appear once; the ten largest clones hold more than 0.12%. The clonotype was recovered from a man younger than 35 in good health. The sequencing input was naive CD4+ T cells sorted from blood. Subset indicated: CD45RA+ positively selected. V is TRBV12-5 and J is TRBJ2-7; D gene uncertain. CDR3 sequence: CASGLDLARQLYEQYF. CDR3 DNA sequence: TGTGCTAGTGGTTTGGATTTAGCCAGGCAACTCTACGAGCAGTACTTC.